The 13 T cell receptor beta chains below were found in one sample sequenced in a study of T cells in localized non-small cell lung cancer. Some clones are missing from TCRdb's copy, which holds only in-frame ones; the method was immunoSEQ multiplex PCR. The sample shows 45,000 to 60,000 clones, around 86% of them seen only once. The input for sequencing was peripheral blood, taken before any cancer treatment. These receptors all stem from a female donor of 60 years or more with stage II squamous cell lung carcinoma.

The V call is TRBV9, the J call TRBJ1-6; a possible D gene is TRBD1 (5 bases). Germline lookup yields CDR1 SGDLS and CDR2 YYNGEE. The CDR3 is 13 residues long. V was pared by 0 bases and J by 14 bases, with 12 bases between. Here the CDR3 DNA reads TGTGCCAGCAGCGTAGATCAGGGCTCGACCCTCCACTTT. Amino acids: CASSVDQGSTLHF. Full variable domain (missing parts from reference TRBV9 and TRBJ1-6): DSGVTQTPKHLITATGQRVTLRCSPRSGDLSVYWYQQSLDQGLQFLIQYYNGEERAKGNILERFSAQQFPDLHSELNLSSLELGDSALYFCASSVDQGSTLHFGNGTRLTVT.

This CDR3 is CASSLNGAPTEAFF. The CDR3, as DNA: TGCGCCAGCAGCTTAAACGGGGCTCCCACTGAAGCTTTCTTT. V usage is TRBV5-1 and J usage is TRBJ1-1; TRBD1 is a possible D gene (5 bases). The germline V and J ends were trimmed by 2 bases and 4 bases, with 12 bases remaining between them. The germline gives CDR1 SGHRS, CDR2 YFSETQ. The CDR3 runs 14 residues.

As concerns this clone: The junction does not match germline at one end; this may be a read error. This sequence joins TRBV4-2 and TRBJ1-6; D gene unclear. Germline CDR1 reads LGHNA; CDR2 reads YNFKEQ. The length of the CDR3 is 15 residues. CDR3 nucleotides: TGTGCCAGCCGCCAAGCGATTTCCTATAATTCACCCCTCCACTTT. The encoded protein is CASRQAISYNSPLHF.

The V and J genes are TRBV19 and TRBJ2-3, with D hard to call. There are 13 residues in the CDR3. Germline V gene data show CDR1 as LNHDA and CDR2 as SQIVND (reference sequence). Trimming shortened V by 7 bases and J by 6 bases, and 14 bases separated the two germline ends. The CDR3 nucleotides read TGTGCCAGTAAGAGACCGTCTGGGGATACGCAGTATTTT. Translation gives CASKRPSGDTQYF.

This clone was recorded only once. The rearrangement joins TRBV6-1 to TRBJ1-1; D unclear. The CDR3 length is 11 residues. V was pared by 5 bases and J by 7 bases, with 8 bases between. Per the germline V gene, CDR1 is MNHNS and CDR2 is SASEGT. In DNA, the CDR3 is TGTGCCAGCAGTAGACTAGTTGAAGCTTTCTTT. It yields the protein CASSRLVEAFF.

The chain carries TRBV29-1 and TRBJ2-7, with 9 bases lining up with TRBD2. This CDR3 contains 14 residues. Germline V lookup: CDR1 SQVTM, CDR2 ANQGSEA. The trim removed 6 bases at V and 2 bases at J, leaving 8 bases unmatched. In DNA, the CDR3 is TGCAGCGTGGCGACTAGCGGTATTACCTACGAGCAGTACTTC. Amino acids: CSVATSGITYEQYF.

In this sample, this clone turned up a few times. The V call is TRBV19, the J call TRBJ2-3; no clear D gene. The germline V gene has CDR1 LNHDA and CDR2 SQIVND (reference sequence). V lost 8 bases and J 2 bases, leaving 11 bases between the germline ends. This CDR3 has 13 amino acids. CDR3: CASSYTITDTQYF. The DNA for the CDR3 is TGTGCCAGTTCTTACACGATCACAGATACGCAGTATTTT.

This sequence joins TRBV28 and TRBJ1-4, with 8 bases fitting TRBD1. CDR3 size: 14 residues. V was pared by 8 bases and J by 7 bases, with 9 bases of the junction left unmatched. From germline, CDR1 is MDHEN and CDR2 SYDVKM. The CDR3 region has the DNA TGTGCCAGCGTGCCAGGGGGCGATACTGAAAAACTGTTTTTT. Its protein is CASVPGGDTEKLFF.

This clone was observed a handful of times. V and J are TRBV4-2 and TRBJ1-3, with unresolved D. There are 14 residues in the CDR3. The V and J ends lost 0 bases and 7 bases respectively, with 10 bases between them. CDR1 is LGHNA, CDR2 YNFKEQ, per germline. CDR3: CASSQEVDGNTIYF. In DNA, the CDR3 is TGTGCCAGCAGCCAAGAGGTCGACGGGAACACCATATATTTT.

The chain's CDR3 is CASSDRDRGSYEQYF. As DNA, the CDR3 is TGTGCCAGTAGTGACCGGGACAGGGGGTCCTACGAGCAGTACTTC. The chain links TRBV19 to TRBJ2-7, with 11 bases lining up with TRBD1. Germline V gene data show CDR1 as LNHDA and CDR2 as SQIVND (reference sequence). This CDR3 has 15 amino acids. J lost 1 base, V lost 5 bases, and 4 bases had no gene match.

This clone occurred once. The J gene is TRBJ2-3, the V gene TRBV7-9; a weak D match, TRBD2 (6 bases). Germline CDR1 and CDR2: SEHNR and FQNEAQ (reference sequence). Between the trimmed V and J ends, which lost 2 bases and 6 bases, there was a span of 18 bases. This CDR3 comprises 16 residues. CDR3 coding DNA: TGTGCCAGCAGCTTAAGCCGGGACTGGGTTTCTGATACGCAGTATTTT. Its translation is CASSLSRDWVSDTQYF. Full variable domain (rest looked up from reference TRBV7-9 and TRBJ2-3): DTGVSQNPRHKITKRGQNVTFRCDPISEHNRLYWYRQTLGQGPEFLTYFQNEAQLEKSRLLSDRFSAERPKGSFSTLEIQRTEQGDSAMYLCASSLSRDWVSDTQYFGPGTRLTVL.

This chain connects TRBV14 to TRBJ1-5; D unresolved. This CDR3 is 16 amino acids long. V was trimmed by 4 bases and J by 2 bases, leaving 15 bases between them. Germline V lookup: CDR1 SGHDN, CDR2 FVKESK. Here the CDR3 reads CASSRSGPGGNQPQHF. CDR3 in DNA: TGTGCCAGCAGCCGGTCCGGACCGGGCGGCAATCAGCCCCAGCATTTT.

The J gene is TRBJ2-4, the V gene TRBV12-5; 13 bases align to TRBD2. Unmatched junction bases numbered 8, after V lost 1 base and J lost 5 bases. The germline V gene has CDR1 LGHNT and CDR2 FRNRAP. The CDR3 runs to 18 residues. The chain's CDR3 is CASGLGRGLAGPENIQYF. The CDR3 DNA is TGTGCTAGTGGTTTGGGGAGGGGACTAGCGGGGCCCGAAAACATTCAGTACTTC. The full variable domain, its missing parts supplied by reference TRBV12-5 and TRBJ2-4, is DARVTQTPRHKVTEMGQEVTMRCQPILGHNTVFWYRQTMMQGLELLAYFRNRAPLDDSGMPKDRFSAEMPDATLATLKIQPSEPRDSAVYFCASGLGRGLAGPENIQYFGAGTRLSVL.